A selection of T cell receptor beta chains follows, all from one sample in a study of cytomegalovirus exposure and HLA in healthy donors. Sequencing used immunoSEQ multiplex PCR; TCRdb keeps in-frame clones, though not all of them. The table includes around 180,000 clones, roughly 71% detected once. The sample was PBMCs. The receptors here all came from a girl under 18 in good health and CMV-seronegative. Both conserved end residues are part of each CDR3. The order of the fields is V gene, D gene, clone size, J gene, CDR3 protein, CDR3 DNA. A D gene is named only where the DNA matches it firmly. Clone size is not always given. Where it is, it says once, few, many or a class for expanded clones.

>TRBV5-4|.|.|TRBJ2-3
CASSLERRGLHSTDTQYF
TGTGCCAGCAGCTTGGAGCGGCGGGGCTTACATAGCACAGATACGCAGTATTTT
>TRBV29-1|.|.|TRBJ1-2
CSVGQGRGDYGYTF
TGCAGCGTTGGTCAGGGCAGGGGTGACTATGGCTACACCTTC
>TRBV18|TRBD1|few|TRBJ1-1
CASSPPRTGVMNTEAFF
TGTGCCAGCTCACCACCAAGGACAGGGGTCATGAACACTGAAGCTTTCTTT
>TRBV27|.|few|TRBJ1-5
CASSFQNQPQHF
TGTGCCAGCAGTTTTCAAAATCAGCCCCAGCATTTT
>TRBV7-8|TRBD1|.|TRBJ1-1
CASSLGDRGNTEAFF
TGTGCCAGCAGCTTGGGGGACAGGGGAAACACTGAAGCTTTCTTT
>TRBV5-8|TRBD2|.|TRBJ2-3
CASSLGSGGAVGDTQYF
TGTGCCAGCAGCTTGGGTAGCGGGGGGGCTGTGGGAGATACGCAGTATTTT
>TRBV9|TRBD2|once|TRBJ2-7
CASSATSGGPYEQYF
TGTGCCAGCAGCGCGACTAGCGGGGGGCCCTACGAGCAGTACTTC
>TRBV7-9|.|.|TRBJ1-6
CASSFYRQANSPLHF
TGTGCCAGCAGCTTTTATAGACAGGCAAATTCACCCCTCCACTTT
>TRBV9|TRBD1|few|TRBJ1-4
CASTRGTGGSEKLFF
TGTGCCAGCACCAGAGGGACAGGGGGATCTGAAAAACTGTTTTTT
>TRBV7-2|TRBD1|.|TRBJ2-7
CASSETGLSYEQYF
TGTGCCAGCAGTGAGACAGGGCTCTCCTACGAGCAGTACTTC
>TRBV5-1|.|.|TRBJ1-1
CASSLGAGMGNTEAFF
TGCGCCAGCAGCTTGGGGGCAGGCATGGGGAACACTGAAGCTTTCTTT
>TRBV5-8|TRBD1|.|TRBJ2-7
CASSQGQVTLSPPYEQYF
TGTGCCAGCAGCCAAGGACAGGTCACCCTGTCACCTCCCTACGAGCAGTACTTC
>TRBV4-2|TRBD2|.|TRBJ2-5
CASSRERGGVQETQYF
TGTGCCAGCAGCCGGGAGCGGGGGGGGGTCCAAGAGACCCAGTACTTC
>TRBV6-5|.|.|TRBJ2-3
CASSSQGSTQYF
TGTGCCAGCAGCTCTCAGGGGAGTACGCAGTATTTT
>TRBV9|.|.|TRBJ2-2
CASSPSGRGDTGELFF
TGTGCCAGCAGCCCATCGGGCCGGGGTGACACCGGGGAGCTGTTTTTT
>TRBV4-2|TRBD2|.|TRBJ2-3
CASSETSGGTDTQYF
TGTGCCAGCAGCGAAACTAGCGGGGGCACAGATACGCAGTATTTT
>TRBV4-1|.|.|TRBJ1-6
CASSQEEGGIGHNSPLHF
TGCGCCAGCAGCCAAGAGGAGGGCGGAATTGGGCATAATTCACCCCTCCACTTT
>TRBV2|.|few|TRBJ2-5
CASSVLEETQYF
TGTGCCAGCAGTGTACTAGAGGAGACCCAGTACTTC
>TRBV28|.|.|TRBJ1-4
CASKVWSGATNEKLFF
TGTGCCAGCAAGGTGTGGTCAGGGGCAACTAATGAAAAACTGTTTTTT
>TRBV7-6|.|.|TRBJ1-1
CASSLTSGGPNTEAFF
TGTGCCAGCAGCTTAACCTCCGGGGGGCCGAACACTGAAGCTTTCTTT
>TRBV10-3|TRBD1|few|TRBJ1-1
CAISEVGGQANTEAFF
TGTGCCATCAGTGAGGTGGGGGGACAGGCCAACACTGAAGCTTTCTTT
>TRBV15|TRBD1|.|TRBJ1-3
CATSLRTGGNTIYF
TGTGCCACCAGCCTTAGGACAGGTGGAAACACCATATATTTT
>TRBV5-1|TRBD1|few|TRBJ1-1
CASSFRQGDTEAFF
TGCGCCAGCAGCTTCCGACAGGGGGACACTGAAGCTTTCTTT
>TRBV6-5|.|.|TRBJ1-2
CASSQTTGFSYTF
TGTGCCAGCAGTCAAACTACAGGGTTTAGCTACACCTTC
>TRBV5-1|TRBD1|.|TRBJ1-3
CASSFQGEGNTIYF
TGCGCCAGCAGCTTCCAGGGGGAAGGAAACACCATATATTTT
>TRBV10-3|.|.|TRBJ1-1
CAISGGLENTEAFF
TGTGCCATCAGTGGAGGGTTAGAAAACACTGAAGCTTTCTTT
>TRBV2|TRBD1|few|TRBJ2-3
CASSARQGAADTQYF
TGTGCCAGCAGTGCTCGACAGGGGGCGGCAGATACGCAGTATTTT
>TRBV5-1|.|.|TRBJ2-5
CASSYPRSQETQYF
TGCGCCAGCAGCTATCCGCGGAGCCAAGAGACCCAGTACTTC
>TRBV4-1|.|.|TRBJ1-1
CASSQDLAGMGGSTEAFF
TGCGCCAGCAGCCAAGATCTGGCAGGGATGGGAGGTAGCACTGAAGCTTTCTTT
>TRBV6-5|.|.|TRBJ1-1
CASSYLQDTEAFF
TGTGCCAGCAGTTACTTGCAGGACACTGAAGCTTTCTTT
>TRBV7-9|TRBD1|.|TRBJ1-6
CASSSPTGDSPLHF
TGTGCCAGCAGCTCCCCCACAGGGGACTCACCCCTCCACTTT
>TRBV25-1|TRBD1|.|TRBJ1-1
CASRDRVDMNTEAFF
TGTGCCAGCAGGGACAGGGTCGATATGAACACTGAAGCTTTCTTT
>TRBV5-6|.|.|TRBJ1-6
CASSLARQVVPLHF
TGTGCCAGCAGCTTGGCAAGACAGGTGGTACCCCTCCACTTT
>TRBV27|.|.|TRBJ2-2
CASSLSLTGELFF
TGTGCCAGCAGTTTATCCCTCACCGGGGAGCTGTTTTTT
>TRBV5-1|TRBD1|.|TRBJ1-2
CASRDRVNYGYTF
TGCGCCAGCAGGGACAGGGTAAACTATGGCTACACCTTC
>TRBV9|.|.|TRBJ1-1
CASSAPQGLNTEAFF
TGTGCCAGCAGCGCACCACAGGGCTTGAACACTGAAGCTTTCTTT
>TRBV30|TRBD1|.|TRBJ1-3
CAWGDRALPGNTIYF
TGTGCCTGGGGAGACAGGGCCCTACCTGGAAACACCATATATTTT
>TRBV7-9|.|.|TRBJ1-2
CASSLEPEKGYTF
TGTGCCAGCAGCTTAGAGCCCGAAAAGGGCTACACCTTC
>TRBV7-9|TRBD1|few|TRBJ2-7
CASSLGEGAFREQYF
TGTGCCAGCAGCTTAGGAGAGGGGGCTTTCCGAGAGCAGTACTTC
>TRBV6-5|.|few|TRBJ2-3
CASSYPGTDTQYF
TGTGCCAGCAGTTACCCAGGCACAGATACGCAGTATTTT
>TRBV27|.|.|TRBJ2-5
CASSLAEDQETQYF
TGTGCCAGCAGTTTAGCCGAGGACCAAGAGACCCAGTACTTC
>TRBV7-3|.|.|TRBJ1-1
CASSLGGVKGTEAFF
TGTGCCAGCAGCCTGGGAGGGGTCAAAGGCACTGAAGCTTTCTTT
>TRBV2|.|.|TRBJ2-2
CASSGHDYTGELFF
TGTGCCAGCTCGGGACACGACTACACCGGGGAGCTGTTTTTT
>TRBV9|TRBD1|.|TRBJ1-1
CASSVGGGQGMAEAFF
TGTGCCAGCAGCGTAGGTGGGGGACAGGGGATGGCTGAAGCTTTCTTT
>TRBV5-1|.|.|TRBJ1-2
CASSLESGVDGYTF
TGCGCCAGCAGCTTGGAATCCGGGGTGGATGGCTACACCTTC
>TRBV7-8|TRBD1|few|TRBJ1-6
CASSLLVGGQRDSPLHF
TGTGCCAGCAGCTTGTTAGTTGGGGGACAGAGGGATTCACCCCTCCACTTT
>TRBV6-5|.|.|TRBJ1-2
CASSQGTMGGYTF
TGTGCCAGCAGCCAAGGGACAATGGGTGGCTACACCTTC
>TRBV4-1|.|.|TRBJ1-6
CASLPRLATYNSPLHF
TGCGCCAGCTTGCCGCGGCTCGCCACCTATAATTCACCCCTCCACTTT
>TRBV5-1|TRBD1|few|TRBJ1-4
CASSFSGDRDEKLFF
TGCGCCAGCAGCTTTAGTGGGGACAGAGATGAAAAACTGTTTTTT
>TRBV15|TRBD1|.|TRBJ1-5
CATSRAGQGAGQPQHF
TGTGCCACCAGCAGAGCAGGACAGGGGGCAGGTCAGCCCCAGCATTTT
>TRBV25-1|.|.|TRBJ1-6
CASSEYIHRGAPLHF
TGTGCCAGCAGTGAATATATTCATCGGGGAGCACCCCTCCACTTT
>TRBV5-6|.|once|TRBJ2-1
CASSQRDTGYNEQFF
TGTGCCAGCAGTCAGAGGGACACAGGGTACAATGAGCAGTTCTTC
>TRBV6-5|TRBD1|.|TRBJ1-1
CASSSTGTGVGAEAFF
TGTGCCAGCAGTTCAACCGGGACAGGGGTGGGCGCTGAAGCTTTCTTT